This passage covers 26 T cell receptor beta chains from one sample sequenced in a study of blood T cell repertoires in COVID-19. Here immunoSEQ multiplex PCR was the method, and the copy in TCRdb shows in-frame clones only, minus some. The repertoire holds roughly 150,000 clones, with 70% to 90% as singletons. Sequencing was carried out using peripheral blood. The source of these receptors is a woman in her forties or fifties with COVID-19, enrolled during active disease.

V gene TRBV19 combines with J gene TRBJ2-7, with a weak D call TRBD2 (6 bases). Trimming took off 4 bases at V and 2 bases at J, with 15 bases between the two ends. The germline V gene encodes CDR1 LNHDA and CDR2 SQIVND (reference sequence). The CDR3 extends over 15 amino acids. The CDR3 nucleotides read TGTGCCAGTAGTAGGGAGGTGGGGGGACCCTACGAGCAGTACTTC. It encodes CASSREVGGPYEQYF.

CDR3 sequence (DNA): TGTGCCAGCAGTTACTCGAGGGTGAGCGAGCAGTACTTC. Residues: CASSYSRVSEQYF. This rearrangement joins TRBV6-2 or TRBV6-3 to TRBJ2-7; D might be TRBD2 (5 bases). V lost 0 bases, J lost 6 bases, and 9 bases lay in between. Germline lookup yields CDR1 MNHEY and CDR2 SVGEGT. The CDR3 has 13 residues.

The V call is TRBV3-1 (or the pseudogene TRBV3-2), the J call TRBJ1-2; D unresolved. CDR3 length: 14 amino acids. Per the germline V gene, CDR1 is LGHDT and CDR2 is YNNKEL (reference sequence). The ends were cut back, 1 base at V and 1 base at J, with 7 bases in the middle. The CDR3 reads CASSQGGSNYGYTF. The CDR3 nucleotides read TGTGCCAGCAGCCAAGGAGGCAGTAACTATGGCTACACCTTC.

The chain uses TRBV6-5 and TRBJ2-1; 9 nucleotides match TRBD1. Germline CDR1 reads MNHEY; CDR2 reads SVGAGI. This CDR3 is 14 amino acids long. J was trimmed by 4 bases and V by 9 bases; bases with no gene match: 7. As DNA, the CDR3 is TGTGCCAGTACTCCGGGACAGGGATACAATGAGCAGTTCTTC. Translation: CASTPGQGYNEQFF.

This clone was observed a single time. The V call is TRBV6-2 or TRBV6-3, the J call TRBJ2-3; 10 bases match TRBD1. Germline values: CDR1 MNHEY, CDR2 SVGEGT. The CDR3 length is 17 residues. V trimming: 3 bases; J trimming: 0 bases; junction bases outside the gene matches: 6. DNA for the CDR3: TGTGCCAGCAGTTATTGGGGACAGGGGACTAGCACAGATACGCAGTATTTT. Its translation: CASSYWGQGTSTDTQYF.

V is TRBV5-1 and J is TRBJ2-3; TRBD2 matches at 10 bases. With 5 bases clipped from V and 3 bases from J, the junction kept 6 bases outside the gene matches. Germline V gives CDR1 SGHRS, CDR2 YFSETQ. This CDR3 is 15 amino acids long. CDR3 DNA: TGCGCCAGCAGTTCTAGCGGGGGTGGGACAGATACGCAGTATTTT. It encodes CASSSSGGGTDTQYF.

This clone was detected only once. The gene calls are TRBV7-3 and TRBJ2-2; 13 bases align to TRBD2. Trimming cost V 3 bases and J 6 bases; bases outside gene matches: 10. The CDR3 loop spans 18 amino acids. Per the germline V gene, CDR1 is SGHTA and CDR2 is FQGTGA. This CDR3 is CASSLGTGLAGSAGELFF. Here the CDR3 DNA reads TGTGCCAGCAGCTTGGGCACGGGACTAGCGGGGTCGGCCGGGGAGCTGTTTTTT.

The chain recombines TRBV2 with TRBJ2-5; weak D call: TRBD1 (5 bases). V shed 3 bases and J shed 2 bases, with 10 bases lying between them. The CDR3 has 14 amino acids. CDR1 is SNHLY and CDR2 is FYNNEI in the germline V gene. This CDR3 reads CASSDAGLQETQYF. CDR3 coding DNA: TGTGCCAGCAGTGACGCAGGGTTACAAGAGACCCAGTACTTC.

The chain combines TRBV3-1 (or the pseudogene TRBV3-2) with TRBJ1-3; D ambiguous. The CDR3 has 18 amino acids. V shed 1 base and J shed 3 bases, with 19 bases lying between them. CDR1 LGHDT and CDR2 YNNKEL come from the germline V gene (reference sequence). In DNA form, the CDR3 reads TGTGCCAGCAGCCAAGTTTCTCTCTCTCTCGGGGATGGAAACACCATATATTTT. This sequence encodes CASSQVSLSLGDGNTIYF.

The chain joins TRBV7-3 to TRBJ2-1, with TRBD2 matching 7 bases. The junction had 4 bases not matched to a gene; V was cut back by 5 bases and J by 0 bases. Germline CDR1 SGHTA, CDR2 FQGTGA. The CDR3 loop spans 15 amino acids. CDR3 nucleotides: TGTGCCAGCAGCCTAGCGGTTAGCTCCTACAATGAGCAGTTCTTC. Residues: CASSLAVSSYNEQFF.

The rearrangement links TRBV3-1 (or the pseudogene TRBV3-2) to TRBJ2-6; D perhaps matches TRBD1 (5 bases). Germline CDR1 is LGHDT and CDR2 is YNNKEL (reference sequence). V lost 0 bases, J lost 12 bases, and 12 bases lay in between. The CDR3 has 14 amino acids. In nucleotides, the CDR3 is TGTGCCAGCAGCCAAGATGAATCAGGGCGCGTCCTGACTTTC. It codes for CASSQDESGRVLTF.

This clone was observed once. For the CDR3, the DNA is TGTGCCAGCAGCCAGACAGGGGGGCCTAATGAAAAACTGTTTTTT. It codes for CASSQTGGPNEKLFF. The chain links TRBV3-1 (or the pseudogene TRBV3-2) to TRBJ1-4; 9 bases are a match to TRBD1. CDR3 length: 15 amino acids. V lost 3 bases, J lost 3 bases, and 2 bases stayed unmatched. Germline loops: CDR1 LGHDT, CDR2 YNNKEL (reference sequence).

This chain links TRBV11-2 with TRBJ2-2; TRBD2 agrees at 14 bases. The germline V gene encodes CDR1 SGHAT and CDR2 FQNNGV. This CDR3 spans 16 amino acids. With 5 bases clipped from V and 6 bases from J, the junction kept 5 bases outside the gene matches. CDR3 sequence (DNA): TGTGCCAGCAGCGGGAGACTAGCGGGGGGGCCCGGGGAGCTGTTTTTT. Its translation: CASSGRLAGGPGELFF.

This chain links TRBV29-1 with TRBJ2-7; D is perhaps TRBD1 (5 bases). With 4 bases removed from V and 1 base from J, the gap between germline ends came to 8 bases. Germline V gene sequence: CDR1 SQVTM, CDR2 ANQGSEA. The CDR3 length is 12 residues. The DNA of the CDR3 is TGCAGCGTTGTAAAGGGGTCCTACGAGCAGTACTTC. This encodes CSVVKGSYEQYF.

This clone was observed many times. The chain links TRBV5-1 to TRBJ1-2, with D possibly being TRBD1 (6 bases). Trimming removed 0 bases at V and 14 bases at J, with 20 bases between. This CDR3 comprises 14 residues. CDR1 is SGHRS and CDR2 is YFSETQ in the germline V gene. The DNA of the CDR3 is TGCGCCAGCAGCTTGGGACAGGAGTATATTGGGGTAACCTTC. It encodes CASSLGQEYIGVTF.

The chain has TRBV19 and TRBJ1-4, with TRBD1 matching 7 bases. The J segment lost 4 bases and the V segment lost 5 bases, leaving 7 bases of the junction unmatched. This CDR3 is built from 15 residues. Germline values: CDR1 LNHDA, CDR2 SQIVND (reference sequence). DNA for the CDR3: TGTGCCAGTAGTCTACGCCGGGACAGTAATGAAAAACTGTTTTTT. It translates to CASSLRRDSNEKLFF.

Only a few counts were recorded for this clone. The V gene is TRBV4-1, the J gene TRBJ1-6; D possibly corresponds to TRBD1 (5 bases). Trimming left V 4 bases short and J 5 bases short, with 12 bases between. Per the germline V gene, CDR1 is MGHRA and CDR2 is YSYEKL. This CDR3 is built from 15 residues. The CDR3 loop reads CASSRQLMNNSPLHF. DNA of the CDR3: TGCGCCAGCAGCCGACAGCTGATGAATAATTCACCCCTCCACTTT.

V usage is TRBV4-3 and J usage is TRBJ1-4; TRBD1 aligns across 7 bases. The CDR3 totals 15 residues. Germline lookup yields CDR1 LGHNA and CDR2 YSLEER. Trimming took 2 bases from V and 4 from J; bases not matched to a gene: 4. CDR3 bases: TGCGCCAGCAGCCAAAGCGGACAGGTTAATGAAAAACTGTTTTTT. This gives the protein CASSQSGQVNEKLFF.

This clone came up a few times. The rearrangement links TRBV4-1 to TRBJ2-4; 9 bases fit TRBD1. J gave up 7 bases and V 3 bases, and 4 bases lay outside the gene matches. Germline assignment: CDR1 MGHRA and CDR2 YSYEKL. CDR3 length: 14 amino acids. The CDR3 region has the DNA TGCGCCAGCAGCCATCCCGGACAGGGGAACATTCAGTACTTC. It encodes CASSHPGQGNIQYF.

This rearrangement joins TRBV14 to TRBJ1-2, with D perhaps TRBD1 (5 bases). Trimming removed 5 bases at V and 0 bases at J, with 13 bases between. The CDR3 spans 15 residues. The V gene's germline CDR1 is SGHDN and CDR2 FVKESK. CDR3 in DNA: TGTGCCAGCAGCAAGGGCTCAGGGACTAACTATGGCTACACCTTC. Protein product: CASSKGSGTNYGYTF.

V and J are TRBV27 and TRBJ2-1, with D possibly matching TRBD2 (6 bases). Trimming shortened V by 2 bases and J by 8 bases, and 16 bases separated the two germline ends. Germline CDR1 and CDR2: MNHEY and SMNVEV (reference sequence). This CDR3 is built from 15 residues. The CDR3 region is CASSLRRAGFDEQFF. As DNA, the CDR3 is TGTGCCAGCAGTTTAAGGAGGGCCGGGTTCGATGAGCAGTTCTTC.

The CDR3 DNA follows: TGTGCCATCACGGGGAACTATGGCTACACCTTC. Amino acids: CAITGNYGYTF. The chain combines TRBV10-3 with TRBJ1-2, with D uncertain. Per the germline V gene, CDR1 is ENHRY and CDR2 is SYGVKD. The germline V and J ends were trimmed by 7 bases and 2 bases, with 5 bases remaining between them. CDR3 length: 11 residues.

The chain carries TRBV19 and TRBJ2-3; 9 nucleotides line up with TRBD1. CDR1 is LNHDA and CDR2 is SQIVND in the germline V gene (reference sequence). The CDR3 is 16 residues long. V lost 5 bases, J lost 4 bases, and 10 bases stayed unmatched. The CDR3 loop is CASSSSGTGLPDTQYF. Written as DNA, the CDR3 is TGTGCCAGTAGTTCCTCCGGGACAGGGCTACCAGATACGCAGTATTTT.

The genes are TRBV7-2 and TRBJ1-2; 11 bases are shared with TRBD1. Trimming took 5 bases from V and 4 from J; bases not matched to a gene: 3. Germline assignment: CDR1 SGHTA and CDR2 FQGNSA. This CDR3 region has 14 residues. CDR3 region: CASSGQGATYGYTF. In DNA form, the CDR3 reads TGTGCCAGCAGCGGACAGGGGGCGACCTATGGCTACACCTTC.

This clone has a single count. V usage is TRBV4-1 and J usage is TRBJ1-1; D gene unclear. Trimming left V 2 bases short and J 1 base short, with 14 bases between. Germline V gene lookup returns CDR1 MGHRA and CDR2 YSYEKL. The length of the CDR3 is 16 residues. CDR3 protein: CASSQWPVIPNTEAFF. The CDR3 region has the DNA TGCGCCAGCAGCCAATGGCCAGTTATACCGAACACTGAAGCTTTCTTT.

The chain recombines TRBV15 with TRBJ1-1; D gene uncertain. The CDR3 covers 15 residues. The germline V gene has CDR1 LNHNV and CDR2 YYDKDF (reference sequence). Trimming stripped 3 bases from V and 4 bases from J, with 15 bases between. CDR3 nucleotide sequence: TGTGCCACCAGCAGGGAGTCCCACGGTGGCACTGAAGCTTTCTTT. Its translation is CATSRESHGGTEAFF.